One sample yielded the 18 T cell receptor beta chains listed below, sequenced in a study of blood T cell repertoires in COVID-19. TCRdb's table, derived via immunoSEQ multiplex PCR, lists solely in-frame clones and lacks some. The sample consists of 250,000 or so clones, approximately 88% of them appearing once. The sequencing input was PBMCs or T cells enriched from blood (not recorded which). The receptors derive from a woman between 40 and 50 years old who had been exposed to COVID-19.

The V gene is TRBV15, the J gene TRBJ1-2, with D unclear. Germline V gives CDR1 LNHNV, CDR2 YYDKDF (reference sequence). This CDR3 comprises 12 residues. V lost 0 bases to trimming and J lost 4 bases, with 3 bases between them. The CDR3: CATSRDSYGYTF. The CDR3, as DNA: TGTGCCACCAGCAGAGATAGCTATGGCTACACCTTC.

V usage is TRBV5-6 and J usage is TRBJ1-6; maybe TRBD1 (6 bases). Germline assignment: CDR1 SGHDT and CDR2 YYEEEE. This CDR3 is built from 14 residues. The V end lost 4 bases, the J end lost 10 bases, and 15 bases lay between the germline ends. CDR3: CASSPPGRGSPLHF. The CDR3, as DNA: TGTGCCAGCAGCCCCCCCGGGAGGGGGTCACCCCTCCACTTT.

The rearrangement uses TRBV7-9 and TRBJ2-3, with 8 nucleotides matching TRBD2. Germline CDR1 and CDR2: SEHNR and FQNEAQ (reference sequence). Trimming removed 5 bases from V and 2 bases from J; junction bases left unmatched: 6. This CDR3 contains 15 residues. The CDR3 protein is CASSVGGGPTDTQYF. For the CDR3, the DNA is TGTGCCAGCAGCGTGGGCGGGGGGCCCACAGATACGCAGTATTTT.

The CDR3 DNA follows: TGTGCCAGCAGCCCAACTGGACAGGGGGGTTTGAACACTGAAGCTTTCTTT. Amino acids: CASSPTGQGGLNTEAFF. The chain recombines TRBV11-3 with TRBJ1-1, with 10 bases aligning to TRBD1. J lost 0 bases, V lost 5 bases, and 9 bases had no gene match. The CDR3 loop spans 17 amino acids. The germline CDR1 and CDR2 sequences are SGHNT and YENEEA.

The table lists this clone with a few counts. This chain links TRBV4-2 with TRBJ2-5; 8 nucleotides match TRBD2. This CDR3 comprises 15 residues. Germline CDR1 LGHNA, CDR2 YNFKEQ. V shed 0 bases and J 4 bases; nucleotides not matched to a gene: 4. CDR3 in amino acids: CASSQDSAGAETQYF. The DNA of the CDR3 is TGTGCCAGCAGCCAAGATTCAGCGGGGGCAGAGACCCAGTACTTC.

The chain couples TRBV7-2 to TRBJ1-5; D not certain. The length of the CDR3 is 15 residues. The V end lost 1 base, the J end lost 0 bases, and 7 bases lay between the germline ends. Germline CDR1 reads SGHTA; CDR2 reads FQGNSA. The CDR3 DNA is TGTGCCAGCAGCTTAGTGGCGGCTAGCAATCAGCCCCAGCATTTT. This sequence encodes CASSLVAASNQPQHF.

The chain is built from TRBV7-3 and TRBJ2-5; D is ambiguous. V lost 3 bases, J lost 0 bases, and 5 bases lay in between. The germline V gene encodes CDR1 SGHTA and CDR2 FQGTGA. The CDR3 is 13 residues long. CDR3 DNA: TGTGCCAGCAGCTTCCCTTACCAAGAGACCCAGTACTTC. Translated, it gives CASSFPYQETQYF.

In this sample, this clone turned up once. The rearrangement links TRBV20-1 to TRBJ2-3; D call uncertain. From germline, CDR1 is DFQATT and CDR2 SNEGSKA (reference sequence). Between the trimmed V and J ends, which lost 7 bases and 4 bases, there was a span of 9 bases. The CDR3 contains 11 residues. DNA for the CDR3: TGCAGTGTACACCGATCAGATACGCAGTATTTT. It translates to CSVHRSDTQYF.

The chain links TRBV6-5 to TRBJ1-5, with D maybe TRBD1 (5 bases). Germline V gene lookup returns CDR1 MNHEY and CDR2 SVGAGI. This CDR3 has 14 residues. Trimming removed 11 bases from V and 1 base from J, with 15 bases in between. The CDR3 DNA follows: TGTGCCGGCACCGGGGGGGTAAGCAATCAGCCCCAGCATTTT. It yields the protein CAGTGGVSNQPQHF.

V and J are TRBV15 and TRBJ2-1; no reliable D call. V lost 1 base and J lost 10, with 5 bases in between. CDR3 size: 11 residues. Germline CDR1 is LNHNV and CDR2 is YYDKDF (reference sequence). The CDR3 loop is CATSRAGEQFF. The CDR3 coding sequence is TGTGCCACCAGCAGAGCCGGGGAGCAGTTCTTC.

As for this clone: Sequence at one end of the junction differs from germline and may be a read error. The chain couples TRBV5-1 to TRBJ1-1, with D unresolved. This CDR3 has 15 residues. Looked up from germline, CDR1 is SGHRS and CDR2 is YFSETQ. DNA of the CDR3: TGTGCCAGCAGCCCGACCTCGGGATTGGTCACTGAAGCTTTCTTT. Its translation: CASSPTSGLVTEAFF.

V gene TRBV5-1 combines with J gene TRBJ1-2; no clear D gene. The CDR3 contains 17 residues. Germline V CDR1 and CDR2: SGHRS, YFSETQ. V was cut by 0 bases and J by 0 bases, with 15 bases left in between. CDR3 in amino acids: CASSLVAGGSSNYGYTF. Written as DNA, the CDR3 is TGCGCCAGCAGCTTGGTGGCGGGCGGCAGCTCTAACTATGGCTACACCTTC.

In its sample, this clone was seen a few times. The chain employs TRBV2 and TRBJ1-6; D unresolved. Trimming took off 9 bases at V and 4 bases at J, with 10 bases between the two ends. This CDR3 has 13 residues. Germline loops: CDR1 SNHLY, CDR2 FYNNEI. DNA of the CDR3: TGTGCCAGTGGGAGAGATTATAATTCACCCCTCCACTTT. It translates to CASGRDYNSPLHF.

The rearrangement joins TRBV9 to TRBJ2-2, with a possible D match to TRBD1 (5 bases). CDR1 and CDR2 (germline): SGDLS, YYNGEE. CDR3 length: 16 amino acids. Trimming removed 0 bases from V and 0 bases from J, with 9 bases in between. The CDR3 region is CASSVDYRSNTGELFF. CDR3 DNA sequence: TGTGCCAGCAGCGTAGACTACAGGTCGAACACCGGGGAGCTGTTTTTT.

The CDR3 is CASSHGAGTLSNQPQHF. The CDR3 coding sequence is TGCGCCAGCAGCCACGGGGCCGGGACACTTAGCAATCAGCCCCAGCATTTT. This chain uses TRBV4-3 with TRBJ1-5; the D gene is possibly TRBD1 (6 bases). CDR3 length: 17 amino acids. V gave up 3 bases and J gave up 0 bases, with 15 bases separating them. The germline V gene encodes CDR1 LGHNA and CDR2 YSLEER.

The genes are TRBV21-1 and TRBJ2-7; TRBD1 is the table's D call and was not checked against the DNA. TRBV21-1 is labeled a pseudogene. The CDR3 is 16 amino acids. The CDR3 protein is CASSGLGQGIPYEQYV. CDR3 DNA sequence: TGTGCCAGCAGCGGGCTGGGACAGGGAATCCCCTACGAGCAGTACGTC.

This chain uses TRBV10-3 with TRBJ1-2; 10 bases match TRBD1. The CDR3 is 17 amino acids. J lost 3 bases, V lost 5 bases, and 12 bases had no gene match. From germline, CDR1 is ENHRY and CDR2 SYGVKD. The DNA of the CDR3 is TGTGCCATCAGTCCCGAACCGGGACAGGGGAATGACTATGGCTACACCTTC. It translates to CAISPEPGQGNDYGYTF.

The DNA for the CDR3 is TGTGCCAGCAGCTTAAACCCCGGACTAGCGGGGGGCTGGGCAGATACGCAGTATTTT. This translates into CASSLNPGLAGGWADTQYF. The chain combines TRBV7-3 with TRBJ2-3, with 14 bases lining up with TRBD2. Germline CDR1 and CDR2: SGHTA and FQGTGA. The CDR3 spans 19 residues. V lost 1 base and J lost 4; bases outside the gene matches: 10.